Shown below are 31 T cell receptor beta chains from a single sample sequenced in a study of shared clonotypes between healthy human individuals. Measured with immunoSEQ multiplex PCR; TCRdb has only the in-frame clones, and not every one. Altogether about 2.4 million clones are present, approximately 90% being singletons, with the ten largest covering about 0.13%. Sequencing input: naive CD4+ T cells sorted from blood. As to subset: CD45RA+ positively selected. All receptors come from a man aged 18 to 30 in good health.

This sequence joins TRBV30 and TRBJ2-7; maybe TRBD2 (6 bases). The CDR3 runs 15 residues. The ends were cut back, 1 base at V and 4 bases at J, with 17 bases in the middle. CDR1 GTSNPN and CDR2 SVGIG come from the germline V gene (reference sequence). Written as DNA, the CDR3 is TGTGCCTGGAGTGCCCTGTCCGGGGGTCGGTACGAGCAGTACTTC. It specifies CAWSALSGGRYEQYF.

Remarks on this clone: An end of the junction differs from the germline gene, which may be a read error. The V call is TRBV7-7, the J call TRBJ2-1; the D call may be TRBD1 or TRBD2 (5 bases each). The CDR3 totals 14 residues. Per germline, CDR1 SSHAT and CDR2 FNYEAQ (reference sequence). The chain's CDR3 is CASSPRGFYNEQFF. Written as DNA, the CDR3 is TGTGCTAGCAGCCCCCGGGGCTTCTACAATGAGCAGTTCTTC.

The chain combines TRBV5-1 with TRBJ1-2; 8 positions match TRBD1. The V and J ends lost 0 bases and 4 bases, in that order; junction bases with no gene match: 5. This CDR3 is built from 15 residues. Germline CDR1 reads SGHRS; CDR2 reads YFSETQ. The CDR3 is CASSLGQGAIYGYTF. DNA of the CDR3: TGCGCCAGCAGCTTGGGGCAGGGGGCCATCTATGGCTACACCTTC.

V gene TRBV28 combines with J gene TRBJ1-3, with D hard to call. Between the trimmed V and J ends, which lost 10 bases and 7 bases, there was a span of 14 bases. CDR3 size: 12 residues. Germline V gene data show CDR1 as MDHEN and CDR2 as SYDVKM. The CDR3 loop reads CATGPPRNTIYF. The DNA of the CDR3 is TGTGCCACCGGGCCTCCAAGGAACACCATATATTTT.

The chain uses TRBV5-6 and TRBJ2-7; D gene uncertain. Deletions cut 2 bases from V and 4 bases from J, with 7 bases between. The CDR3 consists of 12 residues. Germline V gene sequence: CDR1 SGHDT, CDR2 YYEEEE. Here the CDR3 DNA reads TGTGCCAGCAGCTTTGCGGCGTACGAGCAGTACTTC. Its translation: CASSFAAYEQYF.

This clone appeared once. This chain uses TRBV10-3 with TRBJ2-4; no definite D call. The CDR3 length is 13 residues. CDR1 is ENHRY, CDR2 SYGVKD, per germline. V lost 3 bases and J 8 bases, leaving 11 bases between the germline ends. The CDR3 loop reads CAISDRIEDIQYF. The CDR3 coding sequence is TGTGCCATCAGTGATCGTATCGAGGACATTCAGTACTTC.

On this clone: One junction end does not reproduce the germline sequence, and a read error may be involved. The chain joins TRBV5-3 to TRBJ1-2; D is ambiguous. TRBV5-3 is marked as an open reading frame, function uncertain. CDR3 length equals 12 residues. The DNA for the CDR3 is TGTGCCAGCAGCTTGGGTCTCGCGGGCTACACCTTC. Translation: CASSLGLAGYTF.

Worth noting for this clone: The sample holds other DNA sequences that translate to the same CDR3. V gene TRBV28 combines with J gene TRBJ2-6; 7 bases are shared with TRBD1. The CDR3 totals 15 residues. V lost 4 bases and J lost 2; bases outside the gene matches: 2. CDR1 is MDHEN and CDR2 is SYDVKM in the germline V gene. CDR3 protein: CASSSQGAGANVLTF. In DNA form, the CDR3 reads TGTGCCAGCAGTTCTCAGGGGGCTGGGGCCAACGTCCTGACTTTC.

This rearrangement joins TRBV19 to TRBJ1-5; unclear D gene. Trimming left V 3 bases short and J 6 bases short, with 18 bases between. From germline, CDR1 is LNHDA and CDR2 SQIVND (reference sequence). The CDR3 covers 16 residues. This CDR3 reads CASSMKRTFAGQPQHF. The CDR3, as DNA: TGTGCCAGTAGTATGAAGAGGACGTTTGCGGGTCAGCCCCAGCATTTT.

The J gene is TRBJ1-5, the V gene TRBV30; D is possibly TRBD1 (6 bases). V shed 4 bases and J shed 5 bases, with 18 bases lying between them. Germline V gives CDR1 GTSNPN, CDR2 SVGIG (reference sequence). The CDR3 loop spans 15 amino acids. The CDR3 nucleotides are TGTGCCTGGAAATCGCCTGGGGGGGCCCATCAGCCCCAGCATTTT. Its protein product is CAWKSPGGAHQPQHF.

V gene TRBV19 combines with J gene TRBJ2-5; tentatively, D is TRBD1 (5 bases). The V gene's germline CDR1 is LNHDA and CDR2 SQIVND (reference sequence). The CDR3 extends over 14 amino acids. Trimming shortened V by 5 bases and J by 5 bases, and 15 bases separated the two germline ends. The CDR3 sequence is CASSAQGTKETQYF. The CDR3 region has the DNA TGTGCCAGTAGTGCTCAGGGTACCAAGGAGACCCAGTACTTC.

As for this clone: The identical CDR3 is also encoded by other nucleotide sequences in the sample. The CDR3 DNA reads as TGTGCCAGCAGCGTCAGGGACAATTCACCCCTCCACTTT. Protein sequence: CASSVRDNSPLHF. The chain joins TRBV9 to TRBJ1-6; maybe TRBD1 (5 bases). The CDR3 covers 13 residues. CDR1 SGDLS and CDR2 YYNGEE come from the germline V gene. Trimming took off 2 bases at V and 7 bases at J, with 7 bases between the two ends.

The genes are TRBV25-1 and TRBJ2-7, with 8 positions matching TRBD1. The CDR3 loop spans 15 amino acids. Germline CDR1 and CDR2: MGHDK and SYGVNS. J was trimmed by 4 bases and V by 2 bases; bases with no gene match: 7. The CDR3 reads CASSELGTGGYEQYF. CDR3 sequence (DNA): TGTGCCAGCAGTGAACTAGGGACAGGAGGTTACGAGCAGTACTTC.

This clone appeared a single time. The chain employs TRBV6-5 and TRBJ1-5; D is ambiguous. This CDR3 contains 12 residues. Germline-derived CDR1 and CDR2 are MNHEY and SVGAGI. V lost 5 bases, J lost 11 bases, and 13 bases lay in between. The CDR3 is CASSPLSGSQHF. In DNA form, the CDR3 reads TGTGCCAGCAGTCCCCTCAGTGGGTCCCAGCATTTT.

The chain joins TRBV5-1 to TRBJ1-2; unclear D gene. The CDR3 runs 12 residues. Germline V gene data show CDR1 as SGHRS and CDR2 as YFSETQ. Between the trimmed V and J ends, which lost 2 bases and 8 bases, there was a span of 10 bases. This CDR3 is CASSFDLWGYTF. CDR3 sequence (DNA): TGCGCCAGCAGCTTTGACTTGTGGGGCTACACCTTC.

Regarding this clone: Other DNA variants within this sample encode the same CDR3. The chain uses TRBV10-3 and TRBJ2-1, with D possibly being TRBD2 (7 bases). Germline CDR1 is ENHRY and CDR2 is SYGVKD. The V gene lost 0 bases and the J gene lost 4 bases, with 10 bases spanning the gap. The CDR3 is made up of 15 amino acids. For the CDR3, the DNA is TGTGCCATCAGTGAGTCAGGGGGAGGGTACAATGAGCAGTTCTTC. The encoded protein is CAISESGGGYNEQFF.

The chain is built from TRBV11-2 and TRBJ2-7, with no clear D. Between the trimmed V and J ends, which lost 1 base and 5 bases, there was a span of 6 bases. Germline V lookup: CDR1 SGHAT, CDR2 FQNNGV. This CDR3 region has 12 residues. CDR3 amino acids: CASSLVFHEQYF. The CDR3 DNA sequence: TGTGCCAGCAGCTTAGTCTTCCACGAGCAGTACTTC. Looking up the rest from reference TRBV11-2 and TRBJ2-7 gives the full variable domain: EAGVAQSPRYKIIEKRQSVAFWCNPISGHATLYWYQQILGQGPKLLIQFQNNGVVDDSQLPKDRFSAERLKGVDSTLKIQPAKLEDSAVYLCASSLVFHEQYFGPGTRLTVT.

For this clone: Distinct nucleotide sequences in the sample also encode this CDR3. This chain connects TRBV7-9 to TRBJ2-2, with no clear D. Germline CDR1 and CDR2: SEHNR and FQNEAQ (reference sequence). Trimming shortened V by 0 bases and J by 4 bases, and 6 bases separated the two germline ends. The CDR3 has 14 amino acids. The CDR3, as DNA: TGTGCCAGCAGCTTAGCAGGGTCCACCGGGGAGCTGTTTTTT. Translated, it gives CASSLAGSTGELFF.

A word on this clone: The same CDR3 also results from other DNA sequences found in this sample. V is TRBV5-4 and J is TRBJ2-7; 11 bases align to TRBD2. This CDR3 contains 15 residues. Germline assignment: CDR1 SGHNT and CDR2 YYREEE (reference sequence). Trimming at V came to 4 bases and at J to 0 bases, leaving 3 bases not matched to a gene. The CDR3 reads CASSLGTSGSYEQYF. The CDR3, as DNA: TGTGCCAGCAGCCTCGGGACTAGCGGCTCCTACGAGCAGTACTTC. The full variable domain, with the rest looked up from reference TRBV5-4 and TRBJ2-7, is ETGVTQSPTHLIKTRGQQVTLRCSSQSGHNTVSWYQQALGQGPQFIFQYYREEENGRGNFPPRFSGLQFPNYSSELNVNALELDDSALYLCASSLGTSGSYEQYFGPGTRLTVT.

This clone occurred a few times. Other DNA variants within this sample encode the same CDR3. This chain joins TRBV27 and TRBJ1-5, with D possibly TRBD1 on 5 matching bases. The CDR3 covers 14 residues. Trimming stripped 3 bases from V and 2 bases from J, with 8 bases between. Germline V gene data show CDR1 as MNHEY and CDR2 as SMNVEV (reference sequence). The CDR3 nucleotides are TGTGCCAGCAGTTTTGACAGCCGCAATCAGCCCCAGCATTTT. Its protein is CASSFDSRNQPQHF.

The gene calls are TRBV18 and TRBJ2-3; 7 nucleotides align to TRBD1. CDR3 size: 17 residues. The germline V gene has CDR1 KGHSH and CDR2 LQKENI. V lost 3 bases to trimming and J lost 2 bases; unmatched junction nucleotides: 11. The CDR3 coding sequence is TGTGCCAGCTCACCCCTTCCGACAGGGACCTTCACAGATACGCAGTATTTT. It translates to CASSPLPTGTFTDTQYF.

The gene calls are TRBV18 and TRBJ1-1, with a tentative D call TRBD1 (5 bases). Trimming removed 4 bases from V and 5 bases from J, with 14 bases in between. CDR1 and CDR2 (germline): KGHSH, LQKENI. This CDR3 spans 14 amino acids. The CDR3 coding sequence is TGTGCCAGCTCACGAGGTGGGGGGGGTACTGAAGCTTTCTTT. Its translation is CASSRGGGGTEAFF.

This clone appeared a single time. The same CDR3 can be traced to other DNA sequences in this sample. The chain uses TRBV28 and TRBJ1-5, with 9 bases identical to TRBD1. V lost 4 bases to trimming and J lost 5 bases; unmatched junction nucleotides: 9. CDR3 length: 16 amino acids. The V gene's germline CDR1 is MDHEN and CDR2 SYDVKM. CDR3: CASSSPGQGLDQPQHF. DNA for the CDR3: TGTGCCAGCAGTTCGCCGGGACAGGGTTTGGATCAGCCCCAGCATTTT.

The J gene is TRBJ1-1, the V gene TRBV5-4; no firm D call. The length of the CDR3 is 12 residues. V was trimmed by 0 bases and J by 4 bases, leaving 4 bases between them. Germline-derived CDR1 and CDR2 are SGHNT and YYREEE (reference sequence). The CDR3 DNA sequence: TGTGCCAGCAGCTTGGCGCCCACTGAAGCTTTCTTT. Encoded protein: CASSLAPTEAFF.

The chain has TRBV10-1 and TRBJ2-3; 9 positions match TRBD2. V was pared by 3 bases and J by 6 bases, with 10 bases of the junction left unmatched. The CDR3 spans 16 residues. CDR1 and CDR2 from the germline V gene are WNHNN and SYGVQD (reference sequence). The CDR3, as DNA: TGCGCCAGCAGTGAAGAGAGACTAGCGGCTCTGGATACGCAGTATTTT. Its protein is CASSEERLAALDTQYF.

This chain joins TRBV6-1 and TRBJ1-1; 7 bases fit TRBD1. The germline V gene has CDR1 MNHNS and CDR2 SASEGT. The J segment lost 8 bases and the V segment lost 4 bases, leaving 10 bases of the junction unmatched. CDR3 length: 14 residues. CDR3 sequence (DNA): TGTGCCAGCAGTGCCGGGACAGCGGGCCTCGAAGCTTTCTTT. Amino acid sequence: CASSAGTAGLEAFF.

This rearrangement joins TRBV30 to TRBJ2-1, with TRBD2 identical over 8 bases. V lost 3 bases to trimming and J lost 6 bases; unmatched junction nucleotides: 7. The germline V gene encodes CDR1 GTSNPN and CDR2 SVGIG (reference sequence). This CDR3 is built from 14 residues. In DNA form, the CDR3 reads TGTGCCTGGAGCGTTAGCGGGATAAGCAATGAGCAGTTCTTC. It encodes CAWSVSGISNEQFF.

Written as DNA, the CDR3 is TGTGCCAGCTTGAGGAGCACTGAAGCTTTCTTT. It yields the protein CASLRSTEAFF. J is TRBJ1-1 and V is TRBV28; D is uncertain. V was shortened by 8 bases and J by 4 bases, with 8 bases between the two germline ends. From germline, CDR1 is MDHEN and CDR2 SYDVKM. The CDR3 is 11 amino acids.

The chain uses TRBV30 and TRBJ1-2, with D unresolved. The CDR3 totals 11 residues. The V and J ends lost 4 bases and 12 bases respectively, with 15 bases between them. Germline V gene sequence: CDR1 GTSNPN, CDR2 SVGIG (reference sequence). Here the CDR3 DNA reads TGTGCCTGGAAAGTCACTGCGGCGAACACCTTC. This translates into CAWKVTAANTF.

This chain connects TRBV25-1 to TRBJ1-2; D remains unclear. V lost 4 bases and J 4 bases, leaving 13 bases between the germline ends. Germline loops: CDR1 MGHDK, CDR2 SYGVNS. The CDR3 sequence is 14 residues long. As DNA, the CDR3 is TGTGCCAGCAGTGGCCCCCCTAGTCTCTATGGCTACACCTTC. The encoded protein is CASSGPPSLYGYTF.

This chain joins TRBV12-5 and TRBJ2-5; the D gene is possibly TRBD2 (6 bases). Germline CDR1 LGHNT, CDR2 FRNRAP. This CDR3 region has 16 residues. V was trimmed by 6 bases and J by 2 bases, leaving 19 bases between them. The DNA for the CDR3 is TGTGCTAGTGGCCTCTCAGAGGTTAGCGGACAAGAGACCCAGTACTTC. This sequence encodes CASGLSEVSGQETQYF. The variable domain in full, with the rest retrieved from reference TRBV12-5 and TRBJ2-5, is DARVTQTPRHKVTEMGQEVTMRCQPILGHNTVFWYRQTMMQGLELLAYFRNRAPLDDSGMPKDRFSAEMPDATLATLKIQPSEPRDSAVYFCASGLSEVSGQETQYFGPGTRLLVL.